Below, 10 T cell receptor beta chains from the same sample are listed, as sequenced in a study of blood T cell repertoires in COVID-19 (dated by TCRdb to the early 2020s). The library was obtained by the immunoSEQ multiplex PCR assay. Drawn from immuneACCESS, this table holds only the in-frame rearrangements with V and J called that TCRdb kept. Clones are partly lost; checked studies trace under half to an unresolved V gene and leave the rest unexplained. The sample table holds 330,000 or so clones, of which about nine tenths were seen once. The ten most abundant clones make up just over 1% of the sample. Material for sequencing was PBMCs or T cells enriched from blood (not recorded which). These receptors all come from a woman under 40 who had been exposed to COVID-19.

The rearrangement joins TRBV7-9 to TRBJ2-5; 7 nucleotides agree with TRBD1. The CDR3 is 12 amino acids. Germline CDR1 and CDR2: SEHNR and FQNEAQ (reference sequence). CDR3 nucleotides: TGTGCACTGGACAGGAATAGAGAGACCCAGTACTTC. This sequence encodes CALDRNRETQYF.

This clone has more than one count but fewer than ten. The chain links TRBV5-4 to TRBJ2-7; D is uncertain. Trimming took 4 bases from V and 5 from J, leaving 13 bases between them. The CDR3 runs 13 residues. The germline V gene has CDR1 SGHNT and CDR2 YYREEE (reference sequence). CDR3 in amino acids: CASSHTTKDEQYF. The DNA of the CDR3 is TGTGCCAGCAGCCATACTACGAAGGACGAGCAGTACTTC.

This chain connects TRBV2 to TRBJ1-1; a weak D match, TRBD1 (5 bases). V gave up 6 bases and J gave up 0 bases, with 11 bases separating them. The CDR3 is 14 amino acids. From germline, CDR1 is SNHLY and CDR2 FYNNEI. CDR3 protein: CASRPTDMNTEAFF. In nucleotides, the CDR3 is TGTGCCAGCAGACCGACAGACATGAACACTGAAGCTTTCTTT.

V and J are TRBV10-3 and TRBJ2-1; D uncertain. V was clipped by 1 base and J by 7 bases, with 2 bases between them. The germline V gene has CDR1 ENHRY and CDR2 SYGVKD. The CDR3 has 11 residues. CDR3: CAISELNEQFF. CDR3 nucleotides: TGTGCCATCAGTGAGTTAAATGAGCAGTTCTTC.

The V call is TRBV11-1, the J call TRBJ2-3, with D possibly being TRBD1 (5 bases). Germline V CDR1 and CDR2: SGHAT, FQDESV (reference sequence). The length of the CDR3 is 13 residues. Trimming took 5 bases from V and 6 from J, leaving 12 bases between them. The CDR3 coding sequence is TGTGCCAGCAGCCCCCCAGGGTATGATACGCAGTATTTT. It encodes CASSPPGYDTQYF.

J is TRBJ1-1 and V is TRBV14, with TRBD1 matching 7 bases. Germline V gene lookup returns CDR1 SGHDN and CDR2 FVKESK. V lost 0 bases to trimming and J lost 5 bases; unmatched junction nucleotides: 3. This CDR3 has 14 residues. Here the CDR3 DNA reads TGTGCCAGCAGCCAAGAGCCAGGGGGTACTGAAGCTTTCTTT. It translates to CASSQEPGGTEAFF.

This sequence joins TRBV19 and TRBJ2-3; 10 positions agree with TRBD2. The V and J ends lost 5 bases and 6 bases, in that order; junction bases with no gene match: 14. CDR1 and CDR2 (germline): LNHDA, SQIVND (reference sequence). CDR3 length: 17 amino acids. This CDR3 is CASSSLGTSDGWDTQYF. The DNA for the CDR3 is TGTGCCAGTAGTTCCCTGGGGACTAGCGACGGTTGGGATACGCAGTATTTT.

The genes are TRBV28 and TRBJ2-1, with a weak D call TRBD2 (6 bases). V dropped 2 bases and J dropped 1 base, with 12 bases sitting between them. Germline V gene sequence: CDR1 MDHEN, CDR2 SYDVKM. The CDR3 has 16 amino acids. This CDR3 reads CASSLIEGRSYNEQFF. DNA for the CDR3: TGTGCCAGCAGTTTAATAGAGGGGAGGTCCTACAATGAGCAGTTCTTC.

V is TRBV7-4 and J is TRBJ1-1; possible D gene TRBD1, 6 bases. The CDR3 sequence is 19 residues long. Looked up from germline, CDR1 is SGHVT and CDR2 is SQSDAQ. V dropped 2 bases and J dropped 0 bases, with 22 bases sitting between them. The CDR3 region is CASSLKRTAHRRLNTEAFF. The CDR3 coding sequence is TGTGCCAGCAGCTTAAAACGGACAGCCCACCGGCGACTGAACACTGAAGCTTTCTTT.

This clone showed up just a few times. This chain uses TRBV19 with TRBJ1-1; D may be TRBD1 (5 bases). V lost 5 bases, J lost 5 bases, and 12 bases lay in between. Germline loops: CDR1 LNHDA, CDR2 SQIVND (reference sequence). CDR3 length: 13 amino acids. The CDR3 reads CASSGPGLTEAFF. The CDR3 coding sequence is TGTGCCAGTAGTGGCCCAGGGTTGACTGAAGCTTTCTTT.